The subject of this entry is one T cell receptor beta chain. Its target is not known. Sequencing used immunoSEQ multiplex PCR; TCRdb keeps in-frame clones, though not all of them. This sample has 120,000 or so clones, with roughly nine tenths found just once. Germline CDR1 is LGHDT and CDR2 is YNNKEL (reference sequence). The V end was cut by 5 bases, the J end by 8 bases, with 18 bases between. The CDR3 has 14 residues. The data derive from a study of T cell responses to AZD1222 COVID-19 vaccine. The study, taken as a whole, reports: Only five or six individuals given AZD1222 were seropositive at baseline. Two AZD1222 administrations were followed by greater Spike-specific TCR breadth and depth. Nearly half of spike-specific TCRs reportedly go after variant regions that carry no mutations.

This specimen was peripheral blood, taken on day 0 of AZD1222 vaccination. The clonotype originates from an adult in good health. V is TRBV3-1 (or the pseudogene TRBV3-2) and J is TRBJ1-2; possibly TRBD1 for D (5 bases). The CDR3 is CASSSSTEPGGYTF. As DNA, the CDR3 is TGTGCCAGCAGCTCTTCTACCGAGCCAGGGGGCTACACCTTC.